These 23 T cell receptor beta chains came from one sample sequenced in a study of cytomegalovirus exposure and HLA in healthy donors. The PCR ran on 60 Vbeta and 13 Jbeta primers. Clones were read by immunoSEQ multiplex PCR, and TCRdb kept only the in-frame ones, dropping some. The sample has approximately 200,000 clones; 70% to 75% are singletons. Sequencing used PBMCs. The receptor set was obtained from a man in his thirties or forties in good health and CMV-seropositive.

The chain uses TRBV28 and TRBJ2-5; D uncertain. Matching the DNA end better, TRBJ2-7 makes the J call doubtful. The CDR3 extends over 15 amino acids. Germline lookup yields CDR1 MDHEN and CDR2 SYDVKM. CDR3 loop: CASRPPRFRSYEQYF. The CDR3 bases are TGTGCCAGCAGGCCCCCCCGGTTCAGGTCCTACGAGCAGTACTTC.

The genes are TRBV19 and TRBJ1-1; possible D gene TRBD1, 6 bases. The V and J ends lost 6 bases and 5 bases respectively, with 19 bases between them. Germline lookup yields CDR1 LNHDA and CDR2 SQIVND (reference sequence). The CDR3 has 15 residues. CDR3 in amino acids: CASSSERTAVTEAFF. CDR3 bases: TGTGCCAGTAGCTCCGAACGGACAGCTGTAACTGAAGCTTTCTTT.

The chain recombines TRBV5-4 with TRBJ2-3, with 11 bases identical to TRBD2. Germline-derived CDR1 and CDR2 are SGHNT and YYREEE (reference sequence). Trimming cost V 4 bases and J 4 bases; bases outside gene matches: 5. The CDR3 consists of 15 residues. The chain's CDR3 is CASSPGLAAPDTQYF. CDR3 nucleotide sequence: TGTGCCAGCAGCCCGGGACTAGCGGCACCAGATACGCAGTATTTT.

V is TRBV6-1 and J is TRBJ1-2; 10 bases are a match to TRBD1. The length of the CDR3 is 13 residues. Germline-derived CDR1 and CDR2 are MNHNS and SASEGT. Trimming removed 3 bases from V and 7 bases from J; junction bases left unmatched: 2. The CDR3 reads CASSEDRGGGYTF. Written as DNA, the CDR3 is TGTGCCAGCAGTGAGGACAGGGGGGGTGGCTACACCTTC.

CDR3 sequence: CASRLGTANNEQFF. The CDR3 DNA reads TGTGCCAGCAGACTAGGGACAGCCAACAATGAGCAGTTCTTC. This rearrangement joins TRBV6-5 to TRBJ2-1; 7 nucleotides agree with TRBD1. V was clipped by 6 bases and J by 5 bases; unmatched bases: 7. CDR1 is MNHEY and CDR2 is SVGAGI in the germline V gene. The CDR3 length is 14 residues.

This sequence joins TRBV7-3 and TRBJ2-3; the D gene is possibly TRBD1 (6 bases). Between the trimmed V and J ends, which lost 10 bases and 2 bases, there was a span of 13 bases. Germline V CDR1 and CDR2: SGHTA, FQGTGA. The CDR3 has 13 residues. The CDR3 DNA is TGTGCCACATCCCGGGACACCACAGATACGCAGTATTTT. Translated: CATSRDTTDTQYF.

The V and J genes are TRBV28 and TRBJ2-7; 9 bases are shared with TRBD2. CDR1 and CDR2 from the germline V gene are MDHEN and SYDVKM. This CDR3 spans 17 amino acids. V lost 6 bases, J lost 3 bases, and 15 bases stayed unmatched. The CDR3 coding sequence is TGTGCCAGCAGCGTTCCGGGGGCTAGCGGGACCATCTACGAGCAGTACTTC. Its translation is CASSVPGASGTIYEQYF.

The chain recombines TRBV13 with TRBJ2-7; a weak D match, TRBD1 (5 bases). CDR1 PRHDT and CDR2 FYEKMQ come from the germline V gene (reference sequence). V lost 5 bases and J 1 base, leaving 15 bases between the germline ends. This CDR3 contains 15 residues. Written as DNA, the CDR3 is TGTGCCAGCAGCCTAAGGACACTTTATTCCTACGAGCAGTACTTC. Protein sequence: CASSLRTLYSYEQYF.

This clone has a single count. V gene TRBV19 combines with J gene TRBJ2-7; 8 bases fit TRBD2. Germline CDR1 is LNHDA and CDR2 is SQIVND (reference sequence). The junction had 9 bases not matched to a gene; V was cut back by 9 bases and J by 5 bases. This CDR3 has 13 amino acids. Written as DNA, the CDR3 is TGTGCCAGCGGGAGGGGCGCCGTGAACGAGCAGTACTTC. Amino acid sequence: CASGRGAVNEQYF. The whole variable domain, remainder taken from reference TRBV19 and TRBJ2-7, is DGGITQSPKYLFRKEGQNVTLSCEQNLNHDAMYWYRQDPGQGLRLIYYSQIVNDFQKGDIAEGYSVSREKKESFPLTVTSAQKNPTAFYLCASGRGAVNEQYFGPGTRLTVT.

The V and J genes are TRBV28 and TRBJ2-7; 7 bases line up with TRBD1. The CDR3 is 15 residues long. With V trimmed by 5 bases and J by 0 bases, 7 bases remained unmatched. Germline V CDR1 and CDR2: MDHEN, SYDVKM. The DNA for the CDR3 is TGTGCCAGCAGTCCATGGACAGGAAGCTCCTACGAGCAGTACTTC. This translates into CASSPWTGSSYEQYF.

The chain is built from TRBV9 and TRBJ1-1; a weak D match, TRBD1 (5 bases). The CDR3 totals 13 residues. Germline values: CDR1 SGDLS, CDR2 YYNGEE. With 0 bases removed from V and 5 bases from J, the gap between germline ends came to 8 bases. DNA for the CDR3: TGTGCCAGCAGCGTAGACGGGGGTACTGAAGCTTTCTTT. Its translation is CASSVDGGTEAFF.

The CDR3 loop is CASRLQGLNEKLFF. The CDR3 coding sequence is TGTGCCAGCAGGCTACAGGGGTTGAATGAAAAACTGTTTTTT. This sequence joins TRBV6-1 and TRBJ1-4; 7 bases are a match to TRBD1. The CDR3 sequence is 14 residues long. V dropped 6 bases and J dropped 5; count of bases not matched to a gene: 6. CDR1 MNHNS and CDR2 SASEGT come from the germline V gene.

The chain employs TRBV18 and TRBJ1-3; 9 nucleotides line up with TRBD1. V gave up 3 bases and J gave up 4 bases; unmatched junction bases: 13. Looked up from germline, CDR1 is KGHSH and CDR2 is LQKENI. The CDR3 consists of 18 residues. The CDR3, as DNA: TGTGCCAGCTCACCCAAGGCGCCGGGACAGGGATCCGGAAACACCATATATTTT. Translated: CASSPKAPGQGSGNTIYF.

The rearrangement links TRBV6-6 to TRBJ2-3; 7 bases map to TRBD1. Germline values: CDR1 MNHNY, CDR2 SVGAGI (reference sequence). CDR3 length equals 15 residues. The J segment lost 2 bases and the V segment lost 6 bases, leaving 8 bases of the junction unmatched. CDR3 amino acids: CASSRGQVTTDTQYF. CDR3 nucleotides: TGTGCCAGCAGCCGCGGACAGGTTACCACAGATACGCAGTATTTT.

The chain has TRBV6-5 and TRBJ2-7; a possible D gene is TRBD2 (6 bases). Trimming shortened V by 5 bases and J by 7 bases, and 12 bases separated the two germline ends. Per the germline V gene, CDR1 is MNHEY and CDR2 is SVGAGI. The CDR3 runs to 12 residues. The chain's CDR3 is CASSTRGGEQYF. The CDR3 region has the DNA TGTGCCAGCAGTACTAGGGGAGGAGAGCAGTACTTC.

This chain connects TRBV30 to TRBJ2-7, with 10 bases matching TRBD1. The germline CDR1 and CDR2 sequences are GTSNPN and SVGIG (reference sequence). CDR3 length: 14 residues. The ends lost 1 base at V and 7 bases at J; junction bases unmatched: 7. CDR3 region: CAWSGGTGAREQYF. Written as DNA, the CDR3 is TGTGCCTGGAGTGGGGGGACAGGGGCGAGGGAGCAGTACTTC.

This clone was counted only a few times. The same CDR3 also results from other DNA sequences found in this sample. V gene TRBV10-3 combines with J gene TRBJ1-1, with 12 bases aligning to TRBD1. The CDR3 contains 15 residues. Germline V gene lookup returns CDR1 ENHRY and CDR2 SYGVKD. Trimming cost V 2 bases and J 6 bases; bases outside gene matches: 4. The CDR3 protein is CAISEPGTGGSEAFF. CDR3 in DNA: TGTGCCATCAGTGAGCCGGGGACAGGGGGCTCTGAAGCTTTCTTT.

The chain couples TRBV19 to TRBJ2-1, with D maybe TRBD2 (7 bases). The CDR3 totals 14 residues. Germline CDR1 LNHDA, CDR2 SQIVND (reference sequence). V lost 10 bases and J lost 4, with 17 bases in between. The chain's CDR3 is CATRGLAEYNEQFF. In DNA form, the CDR3 reads TGTGCCACCAGGGGTCTAGCGGAGTACAATGAGCAGTTCTTC. Looking up the rest from reference TRBV19 and TRBJ2-1 gives the full variable domain: DGGITQSPKYLFRKEGQNVTLSCEQNLNHDAMYWYRQDPGQGLRLIYYSQIVNDFQKGDIAEGYSVSREKKESFPLTVTSAQKNPTAFYLCATRGLAEYNEQFFGPGTRLTVL.

The chain joins TRBV11-2 to TRBJ1-1; 7 bases agree with TRBD1. Germline V gives CDR1 SGHAT, CDR2 FQNNGV. V dropped 4 bases and J dropped 1; count of bases not matched to a gene: 6. The CDR3 length is 15 residues. The CDR3 sequence: CASSSMGQTNTEAFF. CDR3 nucleotide sequence: TGTGCCAGCAGCTCAATGGGACAGACGAACACTGAAGCTTTCTTT. The full variable domain, in which reference TRBV11-2 and TRBJ1-1 provide the parts outside the CDR3, is EAGVAQSPRYKIIEKRQSVAFWCNPISGHATLYWYQQILGQGPKLLIQFQNNGVVDDSQLPKDRFSAERLKGVDSTLKIQPAKLEDSAVYLCASSSMGQTNTEAFFGQGTRLTVV.

The chain recombines TRBV18 with TRBJ1-6, with 7 bases identical to TRBD1. V dropped 3 bases and J dropped 12; count of bases not matched to a gene: 8. CDR1 and CDR2 from the germline V gene are KGHSH and LQKENI. This CDR3 contains 14 residues. The CDR3 loop reads CASSPPGQDGPLHF. The CDR3 DNA is TGTGCCAGCTCACCCCCCGGACAGGACGGACCCCTCCACTTT.

This rearrangement joins TRBV4-3 to TRBJ2-7, with 12 nucleotides matching TRBD2. V dropped 1 base and J dropped 5; count of bases not matched to a gene: 3. Germline V gene data show CDR1 as LGHNA and CDR2 as YSLEER. The length of the CDR3 is 15 residues. CDR3 sequence reads: CASSQGTSGIDEQYF. The CDR3 nucleotides are TGCGCCAGCAGCCAAGGGACTAGCGGGATCGACGAGCAGTACTTC.

This sequence joins TRBV4-3 and TRBJ2-7; 7 bases agree with TRBD2. Unmatched junction bases numbered 11, after V lost 2 bases and J lost 4 bases. Germline-derived CDR1 and CDR2 are LGHNA and YSLEER. The CDR3 consists of 16 residues. The CDR3 region has the DNA TGCGCCAGCAGCCAAAAAAGGGGAGGGCCAGGGTACGAGCAGTACTTC. Its translation: CASSQKRGGPGYEQYF.

This clone was seen a handful of times. The gene calls are TRBV7-6 and TRBJ2-2; 8 bases match TRBD1. This CDR3 comprises 14 residues. Germline V CDR1 and CDR2: SGHVS, FNYEAQ. J lost 5 bases, V lost 5 bases, and 4 bases had no gene match. CDR3 coding DNA: TGTGCCAGCAGCCAGGGACAGGCAACCGGGGAGCTGTTTTTT. Its protein is CASSQGQATGELFF.